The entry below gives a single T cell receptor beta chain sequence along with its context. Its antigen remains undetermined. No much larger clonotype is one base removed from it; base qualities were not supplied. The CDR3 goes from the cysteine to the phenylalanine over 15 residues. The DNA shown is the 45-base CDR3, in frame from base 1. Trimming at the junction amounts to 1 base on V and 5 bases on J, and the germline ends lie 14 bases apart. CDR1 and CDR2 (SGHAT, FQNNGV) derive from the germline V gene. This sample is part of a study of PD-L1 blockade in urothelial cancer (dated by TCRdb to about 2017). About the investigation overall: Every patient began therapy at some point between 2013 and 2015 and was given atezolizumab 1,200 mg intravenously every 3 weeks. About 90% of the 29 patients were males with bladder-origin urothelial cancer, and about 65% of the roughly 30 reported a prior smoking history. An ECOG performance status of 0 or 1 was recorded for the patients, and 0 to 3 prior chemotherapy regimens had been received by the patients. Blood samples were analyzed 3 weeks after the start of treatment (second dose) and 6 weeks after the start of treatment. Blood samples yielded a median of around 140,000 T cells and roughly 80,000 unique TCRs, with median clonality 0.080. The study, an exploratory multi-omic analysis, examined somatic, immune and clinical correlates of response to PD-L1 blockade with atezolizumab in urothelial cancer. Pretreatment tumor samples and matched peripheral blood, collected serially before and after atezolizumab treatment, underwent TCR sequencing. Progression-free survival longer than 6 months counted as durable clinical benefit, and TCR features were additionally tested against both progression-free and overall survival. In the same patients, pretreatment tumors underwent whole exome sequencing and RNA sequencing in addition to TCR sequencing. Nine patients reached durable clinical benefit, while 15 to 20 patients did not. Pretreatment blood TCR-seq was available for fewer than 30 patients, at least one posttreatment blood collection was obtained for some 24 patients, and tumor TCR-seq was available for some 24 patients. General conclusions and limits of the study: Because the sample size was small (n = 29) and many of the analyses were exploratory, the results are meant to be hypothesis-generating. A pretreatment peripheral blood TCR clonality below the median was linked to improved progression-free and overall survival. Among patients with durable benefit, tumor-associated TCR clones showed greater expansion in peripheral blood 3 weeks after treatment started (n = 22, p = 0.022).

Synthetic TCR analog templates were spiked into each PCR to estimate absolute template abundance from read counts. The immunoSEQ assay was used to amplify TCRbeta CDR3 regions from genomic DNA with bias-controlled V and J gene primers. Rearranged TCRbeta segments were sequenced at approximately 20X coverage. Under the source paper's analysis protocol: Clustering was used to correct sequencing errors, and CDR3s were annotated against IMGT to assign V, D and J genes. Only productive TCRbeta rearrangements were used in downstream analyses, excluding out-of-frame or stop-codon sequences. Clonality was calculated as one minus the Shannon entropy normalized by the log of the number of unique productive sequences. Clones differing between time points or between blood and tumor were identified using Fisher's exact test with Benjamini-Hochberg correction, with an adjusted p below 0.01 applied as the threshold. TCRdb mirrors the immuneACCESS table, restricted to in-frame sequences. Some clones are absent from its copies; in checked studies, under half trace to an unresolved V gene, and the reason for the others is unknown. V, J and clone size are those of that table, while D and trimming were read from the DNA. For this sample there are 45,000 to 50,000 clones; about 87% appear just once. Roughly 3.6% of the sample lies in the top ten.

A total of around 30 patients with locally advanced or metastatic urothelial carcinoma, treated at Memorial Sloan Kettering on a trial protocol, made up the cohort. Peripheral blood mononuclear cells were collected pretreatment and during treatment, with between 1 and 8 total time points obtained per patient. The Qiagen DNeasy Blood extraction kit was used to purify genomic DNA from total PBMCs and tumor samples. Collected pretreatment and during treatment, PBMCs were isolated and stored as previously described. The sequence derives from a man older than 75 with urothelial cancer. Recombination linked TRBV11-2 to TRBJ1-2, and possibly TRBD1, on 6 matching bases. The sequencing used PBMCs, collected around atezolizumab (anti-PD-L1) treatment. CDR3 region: CASSLATGGAYGYTF. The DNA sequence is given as TGTGCCAGCAGCTTAGCTACGGGGGGGGCTTATGGCTACACCTTC.